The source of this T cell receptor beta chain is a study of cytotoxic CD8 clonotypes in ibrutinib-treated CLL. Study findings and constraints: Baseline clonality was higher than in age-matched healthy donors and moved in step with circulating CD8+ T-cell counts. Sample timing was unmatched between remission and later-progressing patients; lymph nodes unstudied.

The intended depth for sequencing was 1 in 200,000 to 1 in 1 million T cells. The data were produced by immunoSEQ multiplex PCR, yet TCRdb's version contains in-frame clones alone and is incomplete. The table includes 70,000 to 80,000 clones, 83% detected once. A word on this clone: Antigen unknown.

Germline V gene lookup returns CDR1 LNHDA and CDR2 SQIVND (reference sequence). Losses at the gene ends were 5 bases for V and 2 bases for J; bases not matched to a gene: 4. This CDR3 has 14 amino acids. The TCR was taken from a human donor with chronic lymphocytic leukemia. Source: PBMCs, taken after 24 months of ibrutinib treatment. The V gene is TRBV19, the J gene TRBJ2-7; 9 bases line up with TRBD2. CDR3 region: CASSGLAPAYEQYF. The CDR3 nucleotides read TGTGCCAGTAGTGGACTAGCGCCAGCCTACGAGCAGTACTTC. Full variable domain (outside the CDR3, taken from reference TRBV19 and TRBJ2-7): DGGITQSPKYLFRKEGQNVTLSCEQNLNHDAMYWYRQDPGQGLRLIYYSQIVNDFQKGDIAEGYSVSREKKESFPLTVTSAQKNPTAFYLCASSGLAPAYEQYFGPGTRLTVT.